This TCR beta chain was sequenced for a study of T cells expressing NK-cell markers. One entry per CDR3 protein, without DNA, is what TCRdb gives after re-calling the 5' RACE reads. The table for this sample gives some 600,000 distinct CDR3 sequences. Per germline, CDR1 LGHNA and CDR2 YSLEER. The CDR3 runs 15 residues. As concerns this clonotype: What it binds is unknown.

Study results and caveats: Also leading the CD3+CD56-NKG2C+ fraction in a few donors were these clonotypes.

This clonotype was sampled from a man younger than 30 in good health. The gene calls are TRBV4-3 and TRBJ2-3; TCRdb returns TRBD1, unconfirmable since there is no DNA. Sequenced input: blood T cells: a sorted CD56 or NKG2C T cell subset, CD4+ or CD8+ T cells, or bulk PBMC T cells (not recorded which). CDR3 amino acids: CASSQEGVDGDTQYF.